The entry that follows covers one TCR beta chain sequence. Its specificity is unknown. These data originate in a study of cytotoxic CD8 clonotypes in ibrutinib-treated CLL. Study findings and constraints: Clonality increased at ibrutinib response and stayed stable in sustained remission. At progression, however, it fell back toward baseline.

Sequencing used immunoSEQ multiplex PCR; TCRdb keeps in-frame clones, though not all of them. The sample has some 120,000 clones; around 84% are singletons. Germline assignment: CDR1 SGHAT and CDR2 FQNNGV. V lost 2 bases and J lost 3, with 19 bases in between. The CDR3 is made up of 18 amino acids. This receptor was identified in a human donor with chronic lymphocytic leukemia. V is TRBV11-2 and J is TRBJ1-4; tentative D call: TRBD1 (5 bases). Sample: PBMCs, taken after 24 months of ibrutinib treatment. DNA for the CDR3: TGTGCCAGCAGCTTATGGGGGACCGGGTTGATGGCTAATGAAAAACTGTTTTTT. This sequence encodes CASSLWGTGLMANEKLFF.